The next 30 T cell receptor beta chains were all read from a single sample in a study of T cell changes during pregnancy in multiple sclerosis. TCRdb keeps only in-frame clones here, not all; method: immunoSEQ multiplex PCR. The repertoire holds about 46,000 clones, with around 93% as singletons. This material consisted of CD8+ T cells from peripheral blood mononuclear cells, taken in the second trimester of pregnancy. The receptors derive from a female donor with multiple sclerosis, enrolled in a pregnancy study.

This chain connects TRBV10-1 to TRBJ1-1, with D uncertain. Per the germline V gene, CDR1 is WNHNN and CDR2 is SYGVQD (reference sequence). The CDR3 spans 16 residues. The ends were cut back, 8 bases at V and 4 bases at J, with 23 bases in the middle. The CDR3 protein is CASPLSAVRSCTEAFF. In DNA, the CDR3 is TGCGCCAGCCCCCTAAGCGCGGTTAGAAGTTGCACTGAAGCTTTCTTT.

The chain joins TRBV6-6 to TRBJ2-7; 7 bases are a match to TRBD1. The junction had 6 bases not matched to a gene; V was cut back by 5 bases and J by 5 bases. This CDR3 has 13 residues. From germline, CDR1 is MNHNY and CDR2 SVGAGI (reference sequence). The CDR3 spells CASSEGQSDEQYF. The DNA for the CDR3 is TGTGCCAGCAGTGAGGGACAGTCCGACGAGCAGTACTTC.

This chain connects TRBV4-3 to TRBJ2-2; weak D call: TRBD2 (5 bases). The length of the CDR3 is 18 residues. Germline V CDR1 and CDR2: LGHNA, YSLEER. V lost 0 bases, J lost 4 bases, and 18 bases lay in between. CDR3 coding DNA: TGCGCCAGCAGCCAAGATCGGGGTGCCAGTGAGGGCACCGGGGAGCTGTTTTTT. As protein: CASSQDRGASEGTGELFF.

This rearrangement joins TRBV6-4 to TRBJ1-4, with TRBD1 matching over 10 bases. In germline, CDR1 is MRHNA, CDR2 SNTAGT. The V and J ends lost 5 bases and 8 bases, in that order; junction bases with no gene match: 11. The CDR3 has 16 amino acids. Written as DNA, the CDR3 is TGTGCCAGCAGTCCGCAACCGACAGGGGGCTACGAAAAACTGTTTTTT. Its protein product is CASSPQPTGGYEKLFF.

V usage is TRBV7-9 and J usage is TRBJ2-2, with TRBD1 identical over 8 bases. V shed 5 bases, J shed 3 bases, and the junction held 5 bases outside the gene matches. CDR1 is SEHNR, CDR2 FQNEAQ, per germline (reference sequence). The CDR3 is 15 amino acids. In DNA form, the CDR3 reads TGTGCCAGCAGCGGAACAGGGGGTGACACCGGGGAGCTGTTTTTT. Encoded protein: CASSGTGGDTGELFF.

Many counts were recorded for this clone. The chain links TRBV10-3 to TRBJ2-7; 8 bases line up with TRBD1. Germline values: CDR1 ENHRY, CDR2 SYGVKD. This CDR3 has 14 residues. With V trimmed by 2 bases and J by 5 bases, 5 bases remained unmatched. CDR3 residues: CAISEPDRGNEQYF. CDR3 sequence (DNA): TGTGCCATCAGTGAGCCCGACAGGGGAAACGAGCAGTACTTC.

This sequence joins TRBV29-1 and TRBJ2-6, with 9 bases that match TRBD1. CDR3 length equals 16 residues. The V gene's germline CDR1 is SQVTM and CDR2 ANQGSEA. With 5 bases clipped from V and 4 bases from J, the junction kept 9 bases outside the gene matches. The CDR3 nucleotides read TGCAGCGTTCTGGGGGACAGGGTAGCGGGGGCCAACGTCCTGACTTTC. Residues: CSVLGDRVAGANVLTF.

This rearrangement joins TRBV19 to TRBJ1-5; TRBD1 aligns across 9 bases. Unmatched junction bases numbered 12, after V lost 5 bases and J lost 7 bases. Germline V gene sequence: CDR1 LNHDA, CDR2 SQIVND (reference sequence). This CDR3 has 16 residues. The CDR3 nucleotides read TGTGCCAGTAGTGCGCCACTGACAGGGGGTGACCAGCCCCAGCATTTT. The encoded protein is CASSAPLTGGDQPQHF.

The chain has TRBV2 and TRBJ2-3; TRBD2 matches at 7 bases. Trimming took 7 bases from V and 1 from J; bases not matched to a gene: 8. This CDR3 spans 15 amino acids. Per the germline V gene, CDR1 is SNHLY and CDR2 is FYNNEI. This CDR3 reads CASTPGLDRTDTQYF. The CDR3 DNA reads TGTGCCAGCACCCCCGGACTAGACCGCACAGATACGCAGTATTTT.

The chain is built from TRBV12-5 and TRBJ1-2, with no clear D. The CDR3 spans 12 residues. Between the trimmed V and J ends, which lost 1 base and 7 bases, there was a span of 7 bases. Germline values: CDR1 LGHNT, CDR2 FRNRAP. The CDR3 nucleotides read TGTGCTAGTGGTTTGGGGGCGGGTGGCTACACCTTC. Amino acids: CASGLGAGGYTF. Using reference TRBV12-5 and TRBJ1-2 for the parts outside the CDR3, the full variable domain is DARVTQTPRHKVTEMGQEVTMRCQPILGHNTVFWYRQTMMQGLELLAYFRNRAPLDDSGMPKDRFSAEMPDATLATLKIQPSEPRDSAVYFCASGLGAGGYTFGSGTRLTVV.

CDR3 sequence: CASSQDILRSYEQYF. Here the CDR3 DNA reads TGTGCCAGCAGCCAAGACATCCTCAGGTCCTACGAGCAGTACTTC. The J gene is TRBJ2-7, the V gene TRBV4-2; no definite D call. Trimming took 0 bases from V and 1 from J, leaving 10 bases between them. Germline V gene lookup returns CDR1 LGHNA and CDR2 YNFKEQ. The CDR3 covers 15 residues.

V is TRBV13 and J is TRBJ2-1; 11 bases map to TRBD2. Germline CDR1 PRHDT, CDR2 FYEKMQ (reference sequence). The V gene end was trimmed by 5 bases and the J gene end by 10 bases; junction bases not matched to a gene: 7. The CDR3 consists of 14 residues. Written as DNA, the CDR3 is TGTGCCAGCAGCCAACCGGGACTAGCGGAAGAGCAGTTCTTC. It codes for CASSQPGLAEEQFF.

The chain employs TRBV7-2 and TRBJ2-7, with D possibly being TRBD2 (6 bases). V was pared by 4 bases and J by 0 bases, with 10 bases between. The germline V gene has CDR1 SGHTA and CDR2 FQGNSA. CDR3 size: 14 residues. CDR3 nucleotides: TGTGCCAGCAGCTCGCCGGGAGACTCCTACGAGCAGTACTTC. This sequence encodes CASSSPGDSYEQYF.

The chain couples TRBV5-1 to TRBJ2-5; TRBD2 agrees at 7 bases. CDR3 length: 16 amino acids. Trimming at V came to 0 bases and at J to 1 base, leaving 6 bases not matched to a gene. The germline V gene encodes CDR1 SGHRS and CDR2 YFSETQ. CDR3 nucleotide sequence: TGCGCCAGCAGCTTGGACGCTAGCGGACCCCAAGAGACCCAGTACTTC. It translates to CASSLDASGPQETQYF.

The chain joins TRBV7-6 to TRBJ1-1; TRBD1 might be the D (6 bases). V lost 2 bases and J 1 base, leaving 14 bases between the germline ends. This CDR3 has 16 residues. Germline CDR1 reads SGHVS; CDR2 reads FNYEAQ. DNA of the CDR3: TGTGCCAGCAGCTTACCCTCAACAGGGAAGAACACTGAAGCTTTCTTT. It encodes CASSLPSTGKNTEAFF.

This clone has just one count. This sequence joins TRBV7-8 and TRBJ2-2; 7 bases agree with TRBD2. This CDR3 is built from 19 residues. Germline lookup yields CDR1 SGHVS and CDR2 FQNEAQ. V lost 1 base, J lost 7 bases, and 18 bases stayed unmatched. CDR3 in DNA: TGTGCCAGCAGCTTAGGGCGTGTCGGCGGGGAGGGCTTGGACGGGGAGCTGTTTTTT. Translating it yields CASSLGRVGGEGLDGELFF. Full variable domain (missing parts from reference TRBV7-8 and TRBJ2-2): GAGVSQSPRYKVAKRGQDVALRCDPISGHVSLFWYQQALGQGPEFLTYFQNEAQLDKSGLPSDRFFAERPEGSVSTLKIQRTQQEDSAVYLCASSLGRVGGEGLDGELFFGEGSRLTVL.

J is TRBJ1-4 and V is TRBV7-9; D remains ambiguous. CDR1 and CDR2 from the germline V gene are SEHNR and FQNEAQ (reference sequence). Trimming removed 7 bases at V and 0 bases at J, with 24 bases between. The length of the CDR3 is 19 residues. CDR3 region: CASTFPPGDQSTTNEKLFF. CDR3 in DNA: TGTGCCAGCACCTTCCCCCCCGGGGATCAGTCAACAACTAATGAAAAACTGTTTTTT.

The gene calls are TRBV7-2 and TRBJ2-3; TRBD2 matches at 10 bases. Unmatched junction bases numbered 4, after V lost 2 bases and J lost 2 bases. The CDR3 consists of 16 residues. The germline V gene has CDR1 SGHTA and CDR2 FQGNSA. CDR3 sequence reads: CASSLLSGGNTDTQYF. The CDR3 DNA reads as TGTGCCAGCAGCTTACTTAGCGGGGGGAACACAGATACGCAGTATTTT.

This sequence joins TRBV7-9 and TRBJ2-5; 8 positions match TRBD1. The J call may be faulty, since TRBJ2-7 better matches the DNA end. The V gene's germline CDR1 is SEHNR and CDR2 FQNEAQ (reference sequence). The CDR3 runs to 14 residues. This CDR3 reads CASSLGQATYEQYF. DNA for the CDR3: TGTGCCAGCAGCTTGGGACAGGCTACCTACGAGCAGTACTTC.

The V gene is TRBV5-8, the J gene TRBJ2-7; TRBD1 is a possible D gene (6 bases). Trimming removed 1 base from V and 6 bases from J, with 20 bases in between. Germline V gene data show CDR1 as SGHTS and CDR2 as YDEGEE. CDR3 size: 16 residues. This CDR3 is CASSLQQGTPSLEQYF. The CDR3 DNA reads as TGTGCCAGCAGCTTGCAACAGGGAACCCCCTCTCTCGAGCAGTACTTC.

J is TRBJ2-5 and V is TRBV29-1; possible D gene TRBD2, 5 bases. Trimming removed 4 bases from V and 6 bases from J, with 12 bases in between. Germline CDR1 SQVTM, CDR2 ANQGSEA. CDR3 length equals 12 residues. The CDR3 sequence: CSVVGQRKTQYF. DNA for the CDR3: TGCAGCGTTGTTGGGCAGCGGAAGACCCAGTACTTC.

The chain carries TRBV7-9 and TRBJ2-1; D gene uncertain. The germline gives CDR1 SEHNR, CDR2 FQNEAQ (reference sequence). CDR3 size: 15 residues. Trimming shortened V by 3 bases and J by 10 bases, and 19 bases separated the two germline ends. The CDR3 sequence: CASSFLDSPSREQFF. The CDR3 DNA is TGTGCCAGCAGCTTTCTCGACTCACCCTCGCGGGAGCAGTTCTTC.

The chain combines TRBV20-1 with TRBJ1-2; maybe TRBD1 (6 bases). This CDR3 region has 11 residues. Germline V lookup: CDR1 DFQATT, CDR2 SNEGSKA (reference sequence). V lost 5 bases, J lost 6 bases, and 10 bases lay in between. CDR3 protein: CSAVRTDGYTF. CDR3 DNA sequence: TGCAGTGCTGTCCGGACAGATGGCTACACCTTC.

V is TRBV11-3 and J is TRBJ1-1; weak D call: TRBD1 (6 bases). V was pared by 3 bases and J by 5 bases, with 19 bases between. Germline V gene sequence: CDR1 SGHNT, CDR2 YENEEA. The CDR3 loop spans 16 amino acids. The DNA for the CDR3 is TGTGCCAGCAGCTTCCCGGTAGGGGGGGAAAATACTGAAGCTTTCTTT. This translates into CASSFPVGGENTEAFF.

The chain recombines TRBV10-3 with TRBJ1-1; 8 bases match TRBD1. Germline CDR1 reads ENHRY; CDR2 reads SYGVKD. Trimming at V came to 7 bases and at J to 3 bases, leaving 16 bases not matched to a gene. The CDR3 consists of 17 residues. CDR3 sequence reads: CAITRRVQTGVDTEAFF. Written as DNA, the CDR3 is TGTGCCATCACCAGACGGGTGCAGACAGGGGTTGACACTGAAGCTTTCTTT.

This rearrangement joins TRBV4-2 to TRBJ2-3; weak D call: TRBD1 (5 bases). V shed 1 base and J shed 6 bases, with 17 bases lying between them. The CDR3 length is 16 residues. From germline, CDR1 is LGHNA and CDR2 YNFKEQ. The CDR3 reads CASSQVSLGAEDTQYF. The DNA for the CDR3 is TGTGCCAGCAGCCAAGTATCATTAGGGGCGGAGGATACGCAGTATTTT.

This rearrangement joins TRBV11-2 to TRBJ2-7; D gene ambiguous. The CDR3 covers 11 residues. Germline values: CDR1 SGHAT, CDR2 FQNNGV. V was pared by 5 bases and J by 2 bases, with 4 bases between. CDR3 in amino acids: CASSGPYEQYF. The CDR3 DNA reads as TGTGCCAGCAGCGGCCCCTACGAGCAGTACTTC.

This chain links TRBV27 with TRBJ1-5; D might be TRBD1 (5 bases). The V end was cut by 0 bases, the J end by 2 bases, with 14 bases between. CDR3 size: 17 residues. Per germline, CDR1 MNHEY and CDR2 SMNVEV (reference sequence). The CDR3 region is CASSLSGWGEGNQPQHF. The CDR3 DNA is TGTGCCAGCAGTTTATCGGGGTGGGGGGAAGGCAATCAGCCCCAGCATTTT.

The V gene is TRBV9, the J gene TRBJ1-1, with 9 bases aligning to TRBD1. The germline V gene encodes CDR1 SGDLS and CDR2 YYNGEE. V was clipped by 3 bases and J by 10 bases; unmatched bases: 13. The CDR3 loop spans 15 amino acids. CDR3 DNA sequence: TGTGCCAGCAGCGGGCCGACAGGGGGTTTACTTGGAGCTTTCTTT. It codes for CASSGPTGGLLGAFF.

The rearrangement uses TRBV7-2 and TRBJ2-7; TRBD2 matches at 10 bases. The germline gives CDR1 SGHTA, CDR2 FQGNSA. V trimming: 2 bases; J trimming: 7 bases; junction bases outside the gene matches: 11. The CDR3 is made up of 16 amino acids. CDR3 residues: CASSLTPAGGPGEQYF. The CDR3, as DNA: TGTGCCAGCAGCTTAACCCCAGCGGGGGGGCCTGGGGAGCAGTACTTC.